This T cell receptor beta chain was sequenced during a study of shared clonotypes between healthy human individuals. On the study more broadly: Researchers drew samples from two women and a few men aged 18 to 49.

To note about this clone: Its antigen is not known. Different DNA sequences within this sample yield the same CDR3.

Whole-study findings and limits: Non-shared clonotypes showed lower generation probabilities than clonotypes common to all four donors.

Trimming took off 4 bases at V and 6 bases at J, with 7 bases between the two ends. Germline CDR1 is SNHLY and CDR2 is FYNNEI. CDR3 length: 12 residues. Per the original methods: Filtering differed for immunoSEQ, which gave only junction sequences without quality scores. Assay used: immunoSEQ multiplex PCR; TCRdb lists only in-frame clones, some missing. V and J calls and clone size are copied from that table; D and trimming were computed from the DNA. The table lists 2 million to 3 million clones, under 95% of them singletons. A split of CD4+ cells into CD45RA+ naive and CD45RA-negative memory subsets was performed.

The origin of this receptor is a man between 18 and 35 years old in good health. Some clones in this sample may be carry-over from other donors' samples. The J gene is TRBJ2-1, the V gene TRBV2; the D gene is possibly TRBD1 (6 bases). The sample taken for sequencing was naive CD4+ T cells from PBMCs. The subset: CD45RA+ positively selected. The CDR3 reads CASSVQGNEQFF. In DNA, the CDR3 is TGTGCCAGCAGTGTACAGGGCAATGAGCAGTTCTTC.